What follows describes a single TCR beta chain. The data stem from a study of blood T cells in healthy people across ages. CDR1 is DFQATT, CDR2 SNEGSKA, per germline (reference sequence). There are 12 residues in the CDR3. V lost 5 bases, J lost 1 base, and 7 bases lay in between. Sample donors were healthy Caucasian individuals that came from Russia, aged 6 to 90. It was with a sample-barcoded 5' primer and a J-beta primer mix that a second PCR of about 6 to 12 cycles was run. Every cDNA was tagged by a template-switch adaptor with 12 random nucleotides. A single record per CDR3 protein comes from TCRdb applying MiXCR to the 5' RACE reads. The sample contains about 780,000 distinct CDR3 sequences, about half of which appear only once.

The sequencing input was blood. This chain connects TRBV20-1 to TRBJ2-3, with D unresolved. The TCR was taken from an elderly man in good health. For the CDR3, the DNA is TGCAGTGCTGAGCAGGGCACAGATACGCAGTATTTT. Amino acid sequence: CSAEQGTDTQYF.